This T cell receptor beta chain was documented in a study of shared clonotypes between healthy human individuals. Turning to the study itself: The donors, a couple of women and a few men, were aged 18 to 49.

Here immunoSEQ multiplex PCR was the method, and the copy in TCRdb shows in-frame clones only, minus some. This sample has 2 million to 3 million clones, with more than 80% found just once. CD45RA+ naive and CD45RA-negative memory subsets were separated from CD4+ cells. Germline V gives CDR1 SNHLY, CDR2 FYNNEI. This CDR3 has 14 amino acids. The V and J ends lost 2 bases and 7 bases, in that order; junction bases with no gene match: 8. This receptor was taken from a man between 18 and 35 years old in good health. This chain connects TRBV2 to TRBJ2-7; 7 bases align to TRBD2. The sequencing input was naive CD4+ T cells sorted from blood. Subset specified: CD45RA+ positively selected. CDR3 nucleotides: TGTGCCAGCAGTGAAAATGGGAGGGCTGGAGAGCAGTACTTC. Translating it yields CASSENGRAGEQYF. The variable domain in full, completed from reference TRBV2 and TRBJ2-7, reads EPEVTQTPSHQVTQMGQEVILRCVPISNHLYFYWYRQILGQKVEFLVSFYNNEISEKSEIFDDQFSVERPDGSNFTLKIRSTKLEDSAMYFCASSENGRAGEQYFGPGTRLTVT.